The rows below give T cell receptor beta chains drawn from one sample of a study of regulatory T cells in long-lasting Graves disease. A single record per CDR3 protein comes from TCRdb applying MiXCR to the multiplex PCR reads. The table has about 220,000 distinct CDR3 sequences, roughly 19% seen once. A further study also used this sample, focusing on T cells in Graves' hyperthyroidism and ophthalmopathy.

The sample in question was peripheral blood mononuclear cells (PBMCs), obtained at new diagnosis, from a patient treated with antithyroid drugs. The receptor set was obtained from a woman in her 30s with Graves disease. Both conserved end residues are part of each CDR3. A D gene is named only where the DNA matches it firmly. Expanded clones are given a class, and other clones once, few, many or no size at all.

J | D | size | V | DNA | CDR3
TRBJ1-2 | NA | many | TRBV2 | TGTGCCAGCAGTGGGGGGCCCCACTATGGCTACACCTTC | CASSGGPHYGYTF
TRBJ2-7 | TRBD1 | many | TRBV7-9 | TGTGCCAGCAGCTTAGGGGGGACAGGGGGCACCTACGAGCAGTACTTC | CASSLGGTGGTYEQYF
TRBJ1-5 | NA | once | TRBV28 | TGTGCCAGCCATGGGGGTCCAATGGGTAGCAATCAGCCCCAGCATTTT | CASHGGPMGSNQPQHF
TRBJ2-7 | NA | many | TRBV28 | TGTGCCAGCGAATGGTCCTACGAGCAGTACTTC | CASEWSYEQYF
TRBJ2-3 | NA | many | TRBV19 | TGTGCCAGTAGGGGCAGGGTCACAGATACGCAGTATTTT | CASRGRVTDTQYF
TRBJ1-1 | NA | many | TRBV3-1 | TGTGCCAGCAGCCAAGTGGGCCTTGAAGCTTTCTTT | CASSQVGLEAFF
TRBJ1-3 | NA | many | TRBV27 | TGTGCCAGCAGTTTATCGGTAGGGGTTGGAAACACCATATATTTT | CASSLSVGVGNTIYF
TRBJ2-3 | TRBD2 | many | TRBV3-1 | TGTGCCAGCAGCCAAGGACCTAGCGGCGATACGCAGTATTTT | CASSQGPSGDTQYF
TRBJ1-2 | NA | many | TRBV19 | TGTGCCAGTAGTACGACCGGGGCTAAAGGAGGCTACACCTTC | CASSTTGAKGGYTF
TRBJ2-3 | TRBD2 | many | TRBV9 | TGTGCCAGCAGCGCTGGGGAGGGACTAGCAGGAGATACGCAGTATTTT | CASSAGEGLAGDTQYF
TRBJ1-5 | TRBD1 | many | TRBV7-9 | TGTGCCAGCAGCTTGGGGACAGGGATGGGTCAGCCCCAGCATTTT | CASSLGTGMGQPQHF
TRBJ1-1 | TRBD1 | many | TRBV5-1 | TGTGCCAGCAGCCCGGACAGGGGAGGGACTGAAGCTTTCTTT | CASSPDRGGTEAFF
TRBJ1-1 | NA | many | TRBV12-3/TRBV12-4 | TGTGCCAGCAGCCCGTGGAGCCCGAACACTGAAGCTTTCTTT | CASSPWSPNTEAFF
TRBJ2-1 | TRBD2 | many | TRBV19 | TGTGCCAGTAGTATAGGCGGGGGGGCAGGAGAGCAGTTCTTC | CASSIGGGAGEQFF
TRBJ2-3 | NA | NA | TRBV2 | TGTGCCAGCATGGGGGACTCGGATACGCAGTATTTT | CASMGDSDTQYF
TRBJ2-3 | NA | medium-sized | TRBV11-2 | TGTGCCAGCAGCCCCCTCAACGGAAATACGCAGTATTTT | CASSPLNGNTQYF
TRBJ1-2 | NA | many | TRBV15 | TGTGCCACCAGCACCGACGACCGATATGGCTACACCTTC | CATSTDDRYGYTF
TRBJ2-7 | NA | many | TRBV2 | TGTGCCAGCAGTGAAGCGCTTCGGGGCGGCGAGCAGTACTTC | CASSEALRGGEQYF
TRBJ2-1 | TRBD2 | NA | TRBV20-1 | TGCAGTGCTAGTTCCTTTAGCGGGAGAGGGGAGCAGTTCTTC | CSASSFSGRGEQFF
TRBJ2-1 | NA | many | TRBV27 | TGTGCCAGCAGTTTGGGGCGGAATGAGCAGTTCTTC | CASSLGRNEQFF
TRBJ1-5 | NA | many | TRBV20-1 | TGCAGTGCTACCCCCAGCGGTAGCAATCAGCCCCAGCATTTT | CSATPSGSNQPQHF
TRBJ1-5 | NA | many | TRBV20-1 | TGCAGTGCTAGAGGCAGTTCTAGCAATCAGCCCCAGCATTTT | CSARGSSSNQPQHF
TRBJ1-4 | NA | many | TRBV6-2/TRBV6-3 | TGTGCCAGCAGTTACTCGCCCGGGCCCCACGGACCCAGCGGTGAAAAACTGTTTTTT | CASSYSPGPHGPSGEKLFF